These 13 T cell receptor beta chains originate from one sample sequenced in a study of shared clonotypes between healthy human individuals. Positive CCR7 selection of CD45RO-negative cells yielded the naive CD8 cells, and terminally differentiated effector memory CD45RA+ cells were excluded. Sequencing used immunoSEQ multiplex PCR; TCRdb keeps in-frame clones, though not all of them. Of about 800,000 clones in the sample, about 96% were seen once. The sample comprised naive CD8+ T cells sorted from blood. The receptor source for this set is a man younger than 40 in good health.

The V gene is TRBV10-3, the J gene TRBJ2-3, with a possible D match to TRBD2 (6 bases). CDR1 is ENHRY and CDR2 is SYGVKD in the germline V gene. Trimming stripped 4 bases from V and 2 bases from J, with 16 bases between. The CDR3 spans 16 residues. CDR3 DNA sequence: TGTGCCATCAGTGGATCTAGCGTTCGACTCACAGATACGCAGTATTTT. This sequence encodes CAISGSSVRLTDTQYF.

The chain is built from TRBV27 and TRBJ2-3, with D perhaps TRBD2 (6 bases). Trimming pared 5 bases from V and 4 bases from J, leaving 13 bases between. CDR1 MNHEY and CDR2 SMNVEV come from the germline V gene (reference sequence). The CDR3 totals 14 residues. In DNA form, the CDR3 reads TGTGCCAGCAGTAAACCGGGACTCCCAGATACGCAGTATTTT. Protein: CASSKPGLPDTQYF.

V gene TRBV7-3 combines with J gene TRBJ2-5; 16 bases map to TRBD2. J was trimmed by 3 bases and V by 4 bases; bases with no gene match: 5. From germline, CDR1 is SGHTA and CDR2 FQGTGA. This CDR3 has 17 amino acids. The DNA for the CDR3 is TGTGCCAGCAGCTCGGGACTAGCGGGAGGGACCAAAGAGACCCAGTACTTC. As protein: CASSSGLAGGTKETQYF.

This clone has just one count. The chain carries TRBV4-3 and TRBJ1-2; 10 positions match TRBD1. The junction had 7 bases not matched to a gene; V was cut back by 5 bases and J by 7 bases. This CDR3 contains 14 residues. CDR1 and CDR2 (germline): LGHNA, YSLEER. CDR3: CASSLGTGDGGYTF. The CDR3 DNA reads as TGCGCCAGCAGCTTGGGGACAGGGGATGGTGGCTACACCTTC.

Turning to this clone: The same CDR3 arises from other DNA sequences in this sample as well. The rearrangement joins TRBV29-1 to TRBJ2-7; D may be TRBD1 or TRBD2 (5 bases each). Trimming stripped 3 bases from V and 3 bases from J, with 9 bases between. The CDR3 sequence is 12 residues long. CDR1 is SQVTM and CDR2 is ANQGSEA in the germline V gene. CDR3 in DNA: TGCAGCGTTGAGGGACGGAGCTACGAGCAGTACTTC. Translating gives CSVEGRSYEQYF.

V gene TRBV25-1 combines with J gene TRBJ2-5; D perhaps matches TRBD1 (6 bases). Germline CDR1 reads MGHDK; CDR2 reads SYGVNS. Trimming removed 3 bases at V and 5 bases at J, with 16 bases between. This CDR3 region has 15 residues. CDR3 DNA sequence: TGTGCCAGCAGTGAGGGGGCAGGGTCTGGGGAGACCCAGTACTTC. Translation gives CASSEGAGSGETQYF.

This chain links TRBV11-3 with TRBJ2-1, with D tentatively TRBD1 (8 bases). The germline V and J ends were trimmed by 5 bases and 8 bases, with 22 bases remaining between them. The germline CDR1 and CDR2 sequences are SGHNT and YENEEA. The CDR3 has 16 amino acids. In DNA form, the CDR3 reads TGTGCCAGCAGCCCGGGGGGCAGGGGGCCTGTCCATGAGCAGTTCTTC. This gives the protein CASSPGGRGPVHEQFF.

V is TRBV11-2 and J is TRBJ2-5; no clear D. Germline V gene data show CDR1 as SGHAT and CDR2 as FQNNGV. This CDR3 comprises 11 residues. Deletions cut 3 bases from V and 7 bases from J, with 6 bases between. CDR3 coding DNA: TGTGCCAGCAGCTTTGATTGGACCCAGTACTTC. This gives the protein CASSFDWTQYF.

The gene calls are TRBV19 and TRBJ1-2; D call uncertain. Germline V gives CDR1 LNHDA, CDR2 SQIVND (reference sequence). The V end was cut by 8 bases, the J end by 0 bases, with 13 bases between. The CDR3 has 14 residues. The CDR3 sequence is CASPHQDSNYGYTF. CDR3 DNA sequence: TGTGCCAGTCCCCACCAGGATTCTAACTATGGCTACACCTTC.

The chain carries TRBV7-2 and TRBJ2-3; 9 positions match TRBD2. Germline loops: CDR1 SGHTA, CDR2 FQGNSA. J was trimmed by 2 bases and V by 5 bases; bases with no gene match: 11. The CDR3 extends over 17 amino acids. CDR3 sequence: CASSAGRLAVYTDTQYF. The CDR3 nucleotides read TGTGCCAGCAGCGCCGGGCGACTAGCGGTATACACAGATACGCAGTATTTT. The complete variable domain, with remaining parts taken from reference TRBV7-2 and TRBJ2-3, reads GAGVSQSPSNKVTEKGKDVELRCDPISGHTALYWYRQSLGQGLEFLIYFQGNSAPDKSGLPSDRFSAERTGGSVSTLTIQRTQQEDSAVYLCASSAGRLAVYTDTQYFGPGTRLTVL.

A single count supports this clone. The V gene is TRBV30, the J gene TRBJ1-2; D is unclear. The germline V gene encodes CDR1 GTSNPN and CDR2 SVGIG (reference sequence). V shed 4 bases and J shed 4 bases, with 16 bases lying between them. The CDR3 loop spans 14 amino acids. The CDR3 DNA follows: TGTGCCTGGATCCAGTTAAGGTTGCCCTATGGCTACACCTTC. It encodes CAWIQLRLPYGYTF.

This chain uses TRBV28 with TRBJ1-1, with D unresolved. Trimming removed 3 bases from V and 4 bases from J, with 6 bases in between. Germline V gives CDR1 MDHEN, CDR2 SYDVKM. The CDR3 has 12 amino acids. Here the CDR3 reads CASSFVLTEAFF. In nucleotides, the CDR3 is TGTGCCAGCAGTTTTGTACTCACTGAAGCTTTCTTT.

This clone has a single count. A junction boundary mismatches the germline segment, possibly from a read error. CDR3 sequence: CASREGSGAGYGYTF. CDR3 nucleotide sequence: TGTGCCAGCAGAGAAGGGTCCGGGGCTGGTTATGGCTACACCTTC. This rearrangement joins TRBV2 to TRBJ1-2, with TRBD1 as a possible D gene (5 bases). Looked up from germline, CDR1 is SNHLY and CDR2 is FYNNEI. This CDR3 region has 15 residues.